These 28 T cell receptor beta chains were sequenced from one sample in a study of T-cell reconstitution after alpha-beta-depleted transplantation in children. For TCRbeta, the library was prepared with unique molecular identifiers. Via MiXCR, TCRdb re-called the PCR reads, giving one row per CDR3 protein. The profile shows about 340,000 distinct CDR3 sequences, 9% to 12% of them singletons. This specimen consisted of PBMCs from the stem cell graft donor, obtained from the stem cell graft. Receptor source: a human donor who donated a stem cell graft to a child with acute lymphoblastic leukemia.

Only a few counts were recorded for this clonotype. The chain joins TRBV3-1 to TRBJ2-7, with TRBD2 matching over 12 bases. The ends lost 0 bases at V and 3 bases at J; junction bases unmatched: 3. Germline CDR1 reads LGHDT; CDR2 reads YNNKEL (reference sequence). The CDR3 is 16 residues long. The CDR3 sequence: CASSQERLAGVYEQYF. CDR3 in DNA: TGTGCCAGCAGCCAAGAAAGACTAGCGGGGGTCTACGAGCAGTACTTC.

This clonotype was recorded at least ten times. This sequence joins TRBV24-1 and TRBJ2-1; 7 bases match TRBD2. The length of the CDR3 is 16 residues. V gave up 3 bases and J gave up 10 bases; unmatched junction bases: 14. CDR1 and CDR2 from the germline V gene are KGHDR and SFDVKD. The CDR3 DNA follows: TGTGCCACCAGTGATACCAGCGGGACTCTTCGTTGGGAGCAGTTCTTC. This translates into CATSDTSGTLRWEQFF.

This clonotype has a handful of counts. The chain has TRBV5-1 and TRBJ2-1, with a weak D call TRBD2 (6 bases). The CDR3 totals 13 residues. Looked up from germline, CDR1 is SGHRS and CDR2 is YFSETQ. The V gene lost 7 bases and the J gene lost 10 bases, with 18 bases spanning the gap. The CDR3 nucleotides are TGCGCCAGCGTGGGACTCGGGCCCTTCGAGCAGTTCTTC. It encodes CASVGLGPFEQFF.

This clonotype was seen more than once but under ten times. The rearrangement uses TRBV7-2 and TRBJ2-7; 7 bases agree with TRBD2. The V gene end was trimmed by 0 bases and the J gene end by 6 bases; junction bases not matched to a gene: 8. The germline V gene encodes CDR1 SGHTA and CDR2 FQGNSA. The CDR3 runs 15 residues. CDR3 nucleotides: TGTGCCAGCAGCTTAGCCCTGGCGGGAGAGGGCGAGCAGTACTTC. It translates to CASSLALAGEGEQYF.

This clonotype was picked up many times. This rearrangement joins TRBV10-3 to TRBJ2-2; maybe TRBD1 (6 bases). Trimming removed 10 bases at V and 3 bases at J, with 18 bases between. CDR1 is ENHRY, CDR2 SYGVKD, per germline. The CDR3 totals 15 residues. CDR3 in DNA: TGTGCCACAATGGAGAACAAGGGGGACACCGGGGAGCTGTTTTTT. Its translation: CATMENKGDTGELFF.

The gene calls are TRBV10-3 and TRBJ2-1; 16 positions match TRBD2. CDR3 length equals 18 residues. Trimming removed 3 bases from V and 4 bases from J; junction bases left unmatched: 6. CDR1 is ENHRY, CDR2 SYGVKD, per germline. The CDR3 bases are TGTGCCATCAGTGACCCGGGACTAGCGGGAGGGGAGTACAATGAGCAGTTCTTC. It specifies CAISDPGLAGGEYNEQFF.

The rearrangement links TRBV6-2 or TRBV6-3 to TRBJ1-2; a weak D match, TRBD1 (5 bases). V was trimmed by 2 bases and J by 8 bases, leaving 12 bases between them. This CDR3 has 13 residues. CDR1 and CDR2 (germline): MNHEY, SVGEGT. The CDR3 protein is CASSYPGPEGYTF. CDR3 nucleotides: TGTGCCAGCAGTTACCCGGGGCCTGAAGGCTACACCTTC.

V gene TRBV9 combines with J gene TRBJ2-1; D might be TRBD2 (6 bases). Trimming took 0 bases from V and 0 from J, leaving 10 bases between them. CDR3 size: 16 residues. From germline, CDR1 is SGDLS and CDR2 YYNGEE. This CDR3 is CASSVVGAGSYNEQFF. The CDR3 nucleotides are TGTGCCAGCAGCGTAGTGGGAGCGGGCTCCTACAATGAGCAGTTCTTC.

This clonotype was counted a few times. DNA of the CDR3: TGTGCCAGCAGCGTAGTGGACAGGGGCGACGAGCAGTACTTC. Protein sequence: CASSVVDRGDEQYF. J is TRBJ2-7 and V is TRBV9, with 9 bases identical to TRBD1. The CDR3 is made up of 14 amino acids. Trimming at V came to 0 bases and at J to 5 bases, leaving 3 bases not matched to a gene. CDR1 and CDR2 from the germline V gene are SGDLS and YYNGEE.

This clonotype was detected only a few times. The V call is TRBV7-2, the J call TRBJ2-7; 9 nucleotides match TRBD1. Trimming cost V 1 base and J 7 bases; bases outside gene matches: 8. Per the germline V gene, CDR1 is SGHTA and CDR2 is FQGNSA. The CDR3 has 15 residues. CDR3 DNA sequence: TGTGCCAGCAGCTTAGGGGACAGGGAATTGGGAGAGCAGTACTTC. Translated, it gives CASSLGDRELGEQYF.

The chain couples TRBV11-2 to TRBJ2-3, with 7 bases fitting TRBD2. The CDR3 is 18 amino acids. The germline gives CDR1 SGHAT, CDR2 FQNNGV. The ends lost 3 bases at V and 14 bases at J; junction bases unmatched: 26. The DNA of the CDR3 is TGTGCCAGCAGCTTGGGATTCCGGGACTACCCGGTAACACAGAAGCGGTATTTT. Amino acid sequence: CASSLGFRDYPVTQKRYF.

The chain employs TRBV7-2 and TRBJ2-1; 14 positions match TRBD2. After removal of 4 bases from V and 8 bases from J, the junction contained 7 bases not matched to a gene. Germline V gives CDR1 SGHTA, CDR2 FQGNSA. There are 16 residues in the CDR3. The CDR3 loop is CASSWAGTSGSYEQFF. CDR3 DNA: TGTGCCAGCAGCTGGGCCGGGACTAGCGGGAGTTATGAGCAGTTCTTC.

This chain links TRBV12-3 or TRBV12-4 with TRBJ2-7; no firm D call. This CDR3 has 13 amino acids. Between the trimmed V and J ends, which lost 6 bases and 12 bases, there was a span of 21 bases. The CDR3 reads CASSLGYEASRYF. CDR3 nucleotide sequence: TGTGCCAGCAGCCTTGGTTATGAGGCGAGCAGGTACTTC.

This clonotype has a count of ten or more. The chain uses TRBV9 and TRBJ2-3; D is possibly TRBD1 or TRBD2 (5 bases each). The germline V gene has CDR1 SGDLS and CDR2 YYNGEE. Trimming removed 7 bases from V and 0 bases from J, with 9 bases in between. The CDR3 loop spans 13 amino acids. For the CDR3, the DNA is TGTGCCAGCGGGGGAGATAGCACAGATACGCAGTATTTT. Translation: CASGGDSTDTQYF.

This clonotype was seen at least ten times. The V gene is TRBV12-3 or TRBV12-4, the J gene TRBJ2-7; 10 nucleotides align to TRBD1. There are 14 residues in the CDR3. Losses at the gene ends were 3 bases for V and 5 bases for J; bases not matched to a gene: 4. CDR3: CASSLGQGFNEQYF. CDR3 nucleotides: TGTGCCAGCAGTTTGGGACAGGGGTTCAACGAGCAGTACTTC.

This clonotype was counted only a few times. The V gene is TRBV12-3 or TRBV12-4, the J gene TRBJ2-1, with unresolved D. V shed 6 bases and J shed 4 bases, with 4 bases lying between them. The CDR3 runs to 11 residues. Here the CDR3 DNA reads TGTGCCAGCAGACTATACAATGAGCAGTTCTTC. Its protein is CASRLYNEQFF.

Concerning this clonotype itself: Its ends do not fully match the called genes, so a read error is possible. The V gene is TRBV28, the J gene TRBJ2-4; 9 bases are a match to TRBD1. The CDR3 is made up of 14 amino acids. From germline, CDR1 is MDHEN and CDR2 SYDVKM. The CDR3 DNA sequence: TGTGCCAGCAGACCGGACAGGGGTAAAAACAGTCAGTACTTC. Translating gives CASRPDRGKNSQYF.

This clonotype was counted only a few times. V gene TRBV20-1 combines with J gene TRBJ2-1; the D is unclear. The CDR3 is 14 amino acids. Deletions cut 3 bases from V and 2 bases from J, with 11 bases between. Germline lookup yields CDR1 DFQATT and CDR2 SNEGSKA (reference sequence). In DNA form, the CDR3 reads TGCAGTGCTAGCAGCCCCAAGACCTACAATGAGCAGTTCTTC. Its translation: CSASSPKTYNEQFF.

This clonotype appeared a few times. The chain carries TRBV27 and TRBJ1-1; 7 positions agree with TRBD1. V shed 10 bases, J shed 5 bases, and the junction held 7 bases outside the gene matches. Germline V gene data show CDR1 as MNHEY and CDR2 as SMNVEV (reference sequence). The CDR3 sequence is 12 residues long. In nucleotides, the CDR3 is TGTGCCACCCGGGACAGTCGGACTGAAGCTTTCTTT. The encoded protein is CATRDSRTEAFF.

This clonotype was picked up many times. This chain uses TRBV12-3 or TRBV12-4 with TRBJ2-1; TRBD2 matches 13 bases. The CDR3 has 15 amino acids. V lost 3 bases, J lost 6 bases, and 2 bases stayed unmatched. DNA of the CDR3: TGTGCCAGCAGTTTTAGGACTAGCGGGAGCAATGAGCAGTTCTTC. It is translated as CASSFRTSGSNEQFF.

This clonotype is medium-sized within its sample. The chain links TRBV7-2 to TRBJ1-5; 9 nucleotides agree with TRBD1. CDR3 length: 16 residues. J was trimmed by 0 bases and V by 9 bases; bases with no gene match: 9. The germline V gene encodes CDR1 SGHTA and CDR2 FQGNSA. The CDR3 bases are TGTGCCAGTTCGCCGGGACAGGGTCGTAGCAATCAGCCCCAGCATTTT. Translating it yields CASSPGQGRSNQPQHF. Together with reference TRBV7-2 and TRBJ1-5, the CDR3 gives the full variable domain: GAGVSQSPSNKVTEKGKDVELRCDPISGHTALYWYRQSLGQGLEFLIYFQGNSAPDKSGLPSDRFSAERTGGSVSTLTIQRTQQEDSAVYLCASSPGQGRSNQPQHFGDGTRLSIL.

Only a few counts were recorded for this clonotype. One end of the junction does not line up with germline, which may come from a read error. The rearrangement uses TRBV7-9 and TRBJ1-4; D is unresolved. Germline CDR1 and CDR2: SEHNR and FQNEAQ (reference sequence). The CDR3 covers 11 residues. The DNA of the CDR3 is TGTGCCAGCAGCTCGTGGGGTTCGCTACTTTTT. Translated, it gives CASSSWGSLLF.

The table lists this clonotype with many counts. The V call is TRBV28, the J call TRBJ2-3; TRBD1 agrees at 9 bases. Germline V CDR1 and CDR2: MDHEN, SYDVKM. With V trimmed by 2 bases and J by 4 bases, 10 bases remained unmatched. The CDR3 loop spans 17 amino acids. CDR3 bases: TGTGCCAGCAGTTTACGTCCCGGGACAGGGAGGGCAGATACGCAGTATTTT. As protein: CASSLRPGTGRADTQYF.

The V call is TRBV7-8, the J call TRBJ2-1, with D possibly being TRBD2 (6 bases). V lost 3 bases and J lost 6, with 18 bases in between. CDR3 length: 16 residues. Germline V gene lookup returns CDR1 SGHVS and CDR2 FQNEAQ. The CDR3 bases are TGTGCCAGCAGCTTGCCTGGCGGGGAAGGAGGCAATGAGCAGTTCTTC. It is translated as CASSLPGGEGGNEQFF. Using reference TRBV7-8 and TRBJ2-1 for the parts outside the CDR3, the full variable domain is GAGVSQSPRYKVAKRGQDVALRCDPISGHVSLFWYQQALGQGPEFLTYFQNEAQLDKSGLPSDRFFAERPEGSVSTLKIQRTQQEDSAVYLCASSLPGGEGGNEQFFGPGTRLTVL.

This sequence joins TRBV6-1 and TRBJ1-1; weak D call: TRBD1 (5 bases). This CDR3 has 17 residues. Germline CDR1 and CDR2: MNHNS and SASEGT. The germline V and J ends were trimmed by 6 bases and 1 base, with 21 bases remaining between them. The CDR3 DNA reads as TGTGCCAGCAGCGGCCGGACCCGGGCTAGGGGGAACACTGAAGCTTTCTTT. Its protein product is CASSGRTRARGNTEAFF.

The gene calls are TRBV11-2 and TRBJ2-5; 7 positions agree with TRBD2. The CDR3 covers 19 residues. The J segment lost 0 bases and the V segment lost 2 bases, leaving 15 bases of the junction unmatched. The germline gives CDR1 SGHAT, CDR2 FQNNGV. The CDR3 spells CASSLYEPGAGEYQETQYF. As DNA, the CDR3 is TGTGCCAGCAGCTTATACGAACCCGGGGCGGGGGAGTACCAAGAGACCCAGTACTTC.

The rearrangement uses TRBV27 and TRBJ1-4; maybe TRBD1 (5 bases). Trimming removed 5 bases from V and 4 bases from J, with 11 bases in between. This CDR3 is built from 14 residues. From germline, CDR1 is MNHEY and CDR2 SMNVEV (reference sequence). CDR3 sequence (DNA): TGTGCCAGCAGTCTTCAGGGTATTAATGAAAAACTGTTTTTT. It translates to CASSLQGINEKLFF.

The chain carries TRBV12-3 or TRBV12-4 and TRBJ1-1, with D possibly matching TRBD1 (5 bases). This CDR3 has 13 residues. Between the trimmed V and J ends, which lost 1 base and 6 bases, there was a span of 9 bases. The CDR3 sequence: CASSLVGGSEAFF. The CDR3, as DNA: TGTGCCAGCAGTTTAGTCGGGGGGTCTGAAGCTTTCTTT.